These 18 T cell receptor beta chains were all obtained from the same sample, sequenced in a study of long-term antiretroviral therapy in people with HIV. At survey level, the immunoSEQ assay was run in its v3.0 version. The repertoire was sequenced with immunoSEQ multiplex PCR; TCRdb's copy has only in-frame clones and lacks some. Among 20,000 to 25,000 clones listed, 80% to 95% were seen once. The sequencing used unsorted PBMCs, collected 4.4 years after starting antiretroviral therapy. Source of these receptors: a woman between 50 and 59 years old with HIV.

The gene calls are TRBV7-2 and TRBJ2-5, with TRBD2 matching over 10 bases. CDR1 is SGHTA, CDR2 FQGNSA, per germline. The junction had 11 bases not matched to a gene; V was cut back by 5 bases and J by 5 bases. There are 16 residues in the CDR3. The CDR3: CASSPLAGAAGETQYF. DNA of the CDR3: TGTGCCAGCAGCCCCCTAGCGGGGGCGGCTGGGGAGACCCAGTACTTC. The entire variable domain, with the rest obtained from reference TRBV7-2 and TRBJ2-5, is as follows: GAGVSQSPSNKVTEKGKDVELRCDPISGHTALYWYRQSLGQGLEFLIYFQGNSAPDKSGLPSDRFSAERTGGSVSTLTIQRTQQEDSAVYLCASSPLAGAAGETQYFGPGTRLLVL.

V is TRBV7-2 and J is TRBJ1-6, with D possibly being TRBD1 (5 bases). The germline gives CDR1 SGHTA, CDR2 FQGNSA. The CDR3 consists of 15 residues. With 1 base removed from V and 7 bases from J, the gap between germline ends came to 11 bases. Written as DNA, the CDR3 is TGTGCCAGCAGCTTAGGGAGGGACCACAATTCACCCCTCCACTTT. Protein: CASSLGRDHNSPLHF.

This chain uses TRBV27 with TRBJ2-7; TRBD1 might be the D (5 bases). Trimming removed 5 bases at V and 6 bases at J, with 20 bases between. CDR3 length: 15 amino acids. Germline CDR1 MNHEY, CDR2 SMNVEV (reference sequence). The CDR3 sequence is CASSLSRLGQSEQYF. The CDR3 DNA sequence: TGTGCCAGCAGTCTCTCCCGCCTGGGGCAAAGCGAGCAGTACTTC.

CDR3 region: CASSQKTGGFTEAFF. The CDR3 DNA follows: TGCGCCAGCAGCCAAAAGACAGGGGGCTTCACTGAAGCTTTCTTT. The chain has TRBV4-3 and TRBJ1-1; TRBD1 matches 10 bases. J gave up 4 bases and V 2 bases, and 4 bases lay outside the gene matches. This CDR3 contains 15 residues. Per the germline V gene, CDR1 is LGHNA and CDR2 is YSLEER.

Only a few counts were recorded for this clone. V and J are TRBV11-2 and TRBJ2-7, with D possibly being TRBD2 (5 bases). Germline V gene sequence: CDR1 SGHAT, CDR2 FQNNGV. Trimming took off 4 bases at V and 6 bases at J, with 13 bases between the two ends. The CDR3 loop spans 13 amino acids. CDR3 sequence reads: CASSSGSSREQYF. The CDR3 DNA is TGTGCCAGCAGCTCGGGGTCTAGCCGCGAGCAGTACTTC.

The V and J genes are TRBV6-6 and TRBJ2-7, with a tentative D call TRBD1 (6 bases). Germline V gene data show CDR1 as MNHNY and CDR2 as SVGAGI (reference sequence). Trimming removed 6 bases from V and 0 bases from J, with 12 bases in between. This CDR3 has 14 amino acids. The CDR3 region has the DNA TGTGCCAGCAGATCAGGGGATAGCTCCTACGAGCAGTACTTC. This gives the protein CASRSGDSSYEQYF.

This clone has just one count. The gene calls are TRBV18 and TRBJ1-2, with D possibly TRBD1 on 6 matching bases. The CDR3 covers 13 residues. V gave up 6 bases and J gave up 6 bases, with 14 bases separating them. CDR1 is KGHSH and CDR2 is LQKENI in the germline V gene. Here the CDR3 reads CASSPTGRDGYTF. DNA for the CDR3: TGTGCCAGCTCCCCTACAGGGAGGGATGGCTACACCTTC.

This clone has a single count. The chain uses TRBV6-6 and TRBJ2-1; no clear D. Per the germline V gene, CDR1 is MNHNY and CDR2 is SVGAGI (reference sequence). This CDR3 comprises 14 residues. V lost 1 base, J lost 6 bases, and 10 bases lay in between. The CDR3 here is CASSYYGRPNEQFF. The CDR3 DNA follows: TGTGCCAGCAGTTACTACGGGCGGCCCAATGAGCAGTTCTTC.

The chain is built from TRBV30 and TRBJ1-6, with D uncertain. The CDR3 is made up of 17 amino acids. With 0 bases removed from V and 0 bases from J, the gap between germline ends came to 12 bases. Per germline, CDR1 GTSNPN and CDR2 SVGIG (reference sequence). The CDR3 nucleotides are TGTGCCTGGAGTGTAATAGTAGGAAGCTCCTATAATTCACCCCTCCACTTT. Its protein product is CAWSVIVGSSYNSPLHF.

The V gene is TRBV6-5, the J gene TRBJ1-1; perhaps TRBD1 as D (5 bases). CDR1 MNHEY and CDR2 SVGAGI come from the germline V gene. The CDR3 sequence is 15 residues long. V gave up 6 bases and J gave up 10 bases, with 24 bases separating them. In DNA, the CDR3 is TGTGCCAGCAGAGGGACGGGCCAGGGACCCCTTTCAGCTTTCTTT. Residues: CASRGTGQGPLSAFF.

The J gene is TRBJ1-5, the V gene TRBV6-1, with D possibly matching TRBD1 (5 bases). With 0 bases removed from V and 5 bases from J, the gap between germline ends came to 14 bases. The CDR3 is 16 residues long. CDR1 is MNHNS and CDR2 is SASEGT in the germline V gene. The chain's CDR3 is CASSEAAGGSHQPQHF. DNA of the CDR3: TGTGCCAGCAGTGAAGCGGCTGGGGGGTCCCATCAGCCCCAGCATTTT.

The chain has TRBV10-3 and TRBJ1-1; D is unresolved. Germline V gene sequence: CDR1 ENHRY, CDR2 SYGVKD. V lost 1 base and J lost 0, with 12 bases in between. The CDR3 runs to 16 residues. The CDR3 spells CAISEWGVIMNTEAFF. The CDR3 DNA follows: TGTGCCATCAGTGAGTGGGGAGTGATCATGAACACTGAAGCTTTCTTT.

The chain combines TRBV5-1 with TRBJ2-1, with 9 bases aligning to TRBD2. V shed 0 bases and J 10 bases; nucleotides not matched to a gene: 8. The CDR3 runs to 15 residues. Per germline, CDR1 SGHRS and CDR2 YFSETQ. The CDR3 protein is CASSLEGGGAGEQFF. The CDR3 DNA is TGCGCCAGCAGCTTGGAAGGCGGGGGGGCCGGAGAGCAGTTCTTC.

In this sample, this clone turned up a few times. This chain joins TRBV19 and TRBJ1-5; possibly TRBD1 for D (5 bases). The ends were cut back, 3 bases at V and 5 bases at J, with 8 bases in the middle. CDR3 length: 13 amino acids. The germline gives CDR1 LNHDA, CDR2 SQIVND (reference sequence). CDR3 sequence: CASSMQGDQPQHF. In nucleotides, the CDR3 is TGTGCCAGTAGTATGCAGGGCGATCAGCCCCAGCATTTT.

The chain carries TRBV30 and TRBJ1-5, with a weak D call TRBD1 (5 bases). The germline CDR1 and CDR2 sequences are GTSNPN and SVGIG (reference sequence). CDR3 length: 16 amino acids. V was cut by 1 base and J by 6 bases, with 19 bases left in between. CDR3 nucleotides: TGTGCCTGGAGTGCGACCGGGACCCTGGGGCGTCAGCCCCAGCATTTT. This codes for CAWSATGTLGRQPQHF.

This chain connects TRBV5-6 to TRBJ1-2; D remains ambiguous. Trimming pared 2 bases from V and 8 bases from J, leaving 10 bases between. Germline CDR1 reads SGHDT; CDR2 reads YYEEEE. The CDR3 is 12 residues long. The CDR3 sequence is CASSFPTGGYTF. DNA for the CDR3: TGTGCCAGCAGCTTCCCGACGGGAGGCTACACCTTC.

The V gene is TRBV29-1, the J gene TRBJ1-3, with 8 bases that match TRBD1. The ends lost 2 bases at V and 4 bases at J; junction bases unmatched: 7. Germline V lookup: CDR1 SQVTM, CDR2 ANQGSEA. The CDR3 sequence is 15 residues long. The CDR3 here is CSVESQGATGNTIYF. The CDR3 nucleotides read TGCAGCGTTGAAAGCCAGGGGGCCACAGGAAACACCATATATTTT.

The chain recombines TRBV29-1 with TRBJ2-3; 9 positions match TRBD2. Germline CDR1 reads SQVTM; CDR2 reads ANQGSEA. The CDR3 sequence is 12 residues long. Losses at the gene ends were 7 bases for V and 4 bases for J; bases not matched to a gene: 3. The CDR3 loop is CSALAGPDTQYF. Written as DNA, the CDR3 is TGCAGCGCTCTAGCGGGGCCAGATACGCAGTATTTT.